The 12 T cell receptor beta chains listed next were all sequenced from one sample in a study of blood T cell repertoires in COVID-19 (TCRdb year 2020). Library preparation employed the immunoSEQ multiplex PCR assay. What TCRdb holds here is the immuneACCESS table cut down to in-frame rearrangements. Part of the clones is not present; checked against another copy, under half of the missing clones reflect an unresolved V gene, and the others are unexplained. The sample contains approximately 150,000 clones, around 89% of them found a single time. The ten largest clones capture around 26% of the sample. Sequencing was done on a sample of peripheral blood. Receptors were obtained from a human donor in a cohort sampled during active COVID-19.

The chain has TRBV2 and TRBJ2-3; TRBD2 aligns across 7 bases. The germline V gene has CDR1 SNHLY and CDR2 FYNNEI. Germline trimming cut 2 bases from V and 3 bases from J; bases unmatched to any gene: 8. The CDR3 extends over 16 amino acids. CDR3 DNA: TGTGCCAGCAGTGAAAGAGGCGGGGGAAGAACAGATACGCAGTATTTT. This sequence encodes CASSERGGGRTDTQYF.

The chain combines TRBV30 with TRBJ2-1; 8 nucleotides align to TRBD2. This CDR3 region has 14 residues. V lost 3 bases to trimming and J lost 7 bases; unmatched junction nucleotides: 8. Germline lookup yields CDR1 GTSNPN and CDR2 SVGIG (reference sequence). For the CDR3, the DNA is TGTGCCTGGAGAACGGGGGGGGTTCGTAATGAGCAGTTCTTC. This codes for CAWRTGGVRNEQFF.

The chain uses TRBV3-1 (or the pseudogene TRBV3-2) and TRBJ2-1, with TRBD1 identical over 7 bases. From germline, CDR1 is LGHDT and CDR2 YNNKEL (reference sequence). The V gene end was trimmed by 5 bases and the J gene end by 4 bases; junction bases not matched to a gene: 8. The CDR3 is made up of 15 amino acids. This CDR3 is CASSATGALYNEQFF. For the CDR3, the DNA is TGTGCCAGCAGCGCCACAGGGGCCCTGTACAATGAGCAGTTCTTC.

The chain carries TRBV5-1 and TRBJ2-1; 9 nucleotides line up with TRBD1. The CDR3 sequence is 14 residues long. Germline trimming cut 0 bases from V and 10 bases from J; bases unmatched to any gene: 5. CDR1 and CDR2 (germline): SGHRS, YFSETQ. Here the CDR3 DNA reads TGCGCCAGCAGCTTGGGACAGGGGGGTGGCGAGCAGTTCTTC. This sequence encodes CASSLGQGGGEQFF.

The genes are TRBV7-9 and TRBJ2-2, with D perhaps matching TRBD2 (5 bases). CDR1 is SEHNR, CDR2 FQNEAQ, per germline (reference sequence). The CDR3 extends over 13 amino acids. V was shortened by 2 bases and J by 6 bases, with 7 bases between the two germline ends. CDR3 amino acids: CASSLLAPGELFF. The DNA of the CDR3 is TGTGCCAGCAGCTTACTAGCCCCCGGGGAGCTGTTTTTT.

V and J are TRBV30 and TRBJ2-7; D remains unclear. V dropped 2 bases and J dropped 3 bases, with 5 bases sitting between them. Germline V CDR1 and CDR2: GTSNPN, SVGIG (reference sequence). The CDR3 is made up of 11 amino acids. The CDR3 region is CAWSFNYEQYF. CDR3 bases: TGTGCCTGGAGTTTTAACTACGAGCAGTACTTC.

CDR3 sequence (DNA): TGTGCCAGCAGTCGGACAGGGGGCCCCGGGGAGCTGTTTTTT. This translates into CASSRTGGPGELFF. The rearrangement uses TRBV6-5 and TRBJ2-2; 11 nucleotides match TRBD1. The germline V gene encodes CDR1 MNHEY and CDR2 SVGAGI. This CDR3 has 14 residues. The trim removed 5 bases at V and 6 bases at J, leaving 2 bases unmatched.

The rearrangement joins TRBV27 to TRBJ2-5; tentative D call: TRBD1 (6 bases). Trimming cost V 3 bases and J 2 bases, with 10 bases left between them. The CDR3 consists of 14 residues. Germline CDR1 MNHEY, CDR2 SMNVEV (reference sequence). DNA for the CDR3: TGTGCCAGCAGTTTCGGTACAGGGCAAGAGACCCAGTACTTC. The encoded protein is CASSFGTGQETQYF.

The V gene is TRBV11-1, the J gene TRBJ2-7; 8 nucleotides match TRBD1. The CDR3 runs to 15 residues. CDR1 is SGHAT and CDR2 is FQDESV in the germline V gene (reference sequence). Germline trimming cut 5 bases from V and 6 bases from J; bases unmatched to any gene: 12. In DNA form, the CDR3 reads TGTGCCAGCAGCCAGGGGGCGGCAGCCCTCGCCGAGCAGTACTTC. It specifies CASSQGAAALAEQYF.

This clone was recorded a few times. The rearrangement joins TRBV6-5 to TRBJ1-1; tentative D call: TRBD1 (6 bases). The CDR3 runs to 13 residues. V gave up 8 bases and J gave up 2 bases, with 12 bases separating them. In germline, CDR1 is MNHEY, CDR2 SVGAGI. CDR3 coding DNA: TGTGCCAGCGATAGGACAGTAAACACTGAAGCTTTCTTT. Translation: CASDRTVNTEAFF.

V is TRBV2 and J is TRBJ1-2; D not resolved. From germline, CDR1 is SNHLY and CDR2 FYNNEI. Between the trimmed V and J ends, which lost 1 base and 3 bases, there was a span of 6 bases. This CDR3 spans 13 amino acids. The CDR3 region has the DNA TGTGCCAGCAGTGAAGGGCGGTACTATGGCTACACCTTC. This sequence encodes CASSEGRYYGYTF.

The V and J genes are TRBV27 and TRBJ2-5; 7 nucleotides line up with TRBD1. Germline trimming cut 4 bases from V and 1 base from J; bases unmatched to any gene: 9. Germline-derived CDR1 and CDR2 are MNHEY and SMNVEV (reference sequence). The CDR3 spans 16 residues. The CDR3 spells CASSSPGTDLQETQYF. The CDR3 DNA reads TGTGCCAGCAGTTCCCCAGGGACAGACCTCCAAGAGACCCAGTACTTC.